This is a list of T cell receptor beta chains from one sample in a study of blood T cell repertoires in COVID-19. Clones were read by immunoSEQ multiplex PCR, and TCRdb kept only the in-frame ones, dropping some. The data contain about 220,000 clones, 80% to 85% of them seen just once; the ten biggest clones take up about 2.4%. The sequenced sample was peripheral blood. The receptor source for this set is an older woman with acute or convalescent COVID-19. The CDR3 runs from the conserved cysteine through the conserved F or W. The order of the fields is clone size, V gene, D gene, J gene, CDR3 protein, CDR3 DNA. The D gene is left open where the match is weak. Clone size is shown for a subset of rows, as once, few, many or a class of expanded clone.

size: .
V: TRBV9
D: .
J: TRBJ1-2
CDR3: CASSVGAGYGYTF
DNA: TGTGCCAGCAGCGTAGGTGCAGGGTACGGCTACACCTTC

size: .
V: TRBV7-2
D: .
J: TRBJ2-1
CDR3: CASRQVGGPDNEQFF
DNA: TGTGCCAGCAGGCAAGTGGGGGGGCCCGACAATGAGCAGTTCTTC

size: few
V: TRBV29-1
D: .
J: TRBJ2-1
CDR3: CSVEGALRGVNEQFF
DNA: TGCAGCGTTGAAGGCGCTTTGCGGGGTGTAAATGAGCAGTTCTTC

size: .
V: TRBV6-5
D: .
J: TRBJ1-2
CDR3: CASSLQGNYGYTF
DNA: TGTGCCAGTTCCTTGCAGGGGAACTATGGCTACACCTTC

size: .
V: TRBV19
D: TRBD1
J: TRBJ2-2
CDR3: CASSGGQGATGELFF
DNA: TGTGCCAGTAGTGGGGGACAGGGGGCAACCGGGGAGCTGTTTTTT

size: .
V: TRBV7-2
D: TRBD2
J: TRBJ2-7
CDR3: CASSLYTSGGSEQYF
DNA: TGTGCCAGCAGCCTCTACACTAGCGGGGGTTCCGAGCAGTACTTC

size: .
V: TRBV2
D: .
J: TRBJ1-1
CDR3: CASSYSANTEAFF
DNA: TGTGCCAGCAGTTACAGTGCTAACACTGAAGCTTTCTTT

size: .
V: TRBV12-3/TRBV12-4
D: TRBD1
J: TRBJ1-1
CDR3: CASSFITGDRAFF
DNA: TGTGCCAGCAGTTTTATCACAGGGGATCGGGCTTTCTTT

size: .
V: TRBV7-2
D: .
J: TRBJ1-1
CDR3: CASSSQVSEAFF
DNA: TGTGCCAGCAGCTCACAGGTGTCTGAAGCTTTCTTT

size: .
V: TRBV7-8
D: .
J: TRBJ1-2
CDR3: CASSSGAGFGYTF
DNA: TGTGCCAGCAGCTCCGGTGCGGGGTTTGGCTACACCTTC

size: .
V: TRBV7-2
D: TRBD2
J: TRBJ2-5
CDR3: CASSLRGLAGEETQYF
DNA: TGTGCCAGCAGCTTGCGGGGACTAGCGGGGGAAGAGACCCAGTACTTC

size: .
V: TRBV27
D: .
J: TRBJ1-1
CDR3: CASSASRTHEAFF
DNA: TGTGCCAGCAGCGCCTCTAGAACTCATGAAGCTTTCTTT

size: .
V: TRBV7-8
D: TRBD1
J: TRBJ1-2
CDR3: CASSPSRWQGVYYGYTF
DNA: TGTGCCAGCAGCCCCTCGAGGTGGCAGGGGGTCTACTATGGCTACACCTTC

size: .
V: TRBV15
D: .
J: TRBJ1-2
CDR3: CATSSPGPYGYTF
DNA: TGTGCCACCAGCAGCCCTGGGCCCTATGGCTACACCTTC

size: .
V: TRBV3-1/TRBV3-2
D: .
J: TRBJ1-2
CDR3: CASSPIQGRNYGYTF
DNA: TGTGCCAGCAGCCCAATTCAGGGGCGAAACTATGGCTACACCTTC

size: .
V: TRBV18
D: TRBD1
J: TRBJ1-3
CDR3: CASSPLGTGLPGNTIYF
DNA: TGTGCCAGCTCACCACTCGGGACAGGGCTCCCCGGGAACACCATATATTTT

size: .
V: TRBV5-4
D: .
J: TRBJ1-3
CDR3: CASSLGSPGNTIYF
DNA: TGTGCCAGCAGCTTGGGTTCTCCTGGAAACACCATATATTTT

size: few
V: TRBV21-1
D: .
J: TRBJ1-1
CDR3: CASRQTGDGRITEAFF
DNA: TGTGCCAGCAGACAAACAGGGGACGGCAGAATCACTGAAGCTTTCTTT

size: .
V: TRBV2
D: .
J: TRBJ1-2
CDR3: CASIDGYGYTF
DNA: TGTGCCAGCATTGACGGCTATGGCTACACCTTC

size: .
V: TRBV5-5
D: .
J: TRBJ2-3
CDR3: CASSFFEGTSTDTQYF
DNA: TGTGCCAGCAGCTTTTTTGAGGGGACTAGCACAGATACGCAGTATTTT

size: .
V: TRBV9
D: TRBD1
J: TRBJ1-4
CDR3: CASSVDDRVNEKLFF
DNA: TGTGCCAGCAGCGTAGACGACAGGGTTAATGAAAAACTGTTTTTT

size: .
V: TRBV28
D: TRBD2
J: TRBJ2-7
CDR3: CASGVAGLSYEQYF
DNA: TGTGCCAGCGGAGTAGCGGGCCTCTCCTACGAGCAGTACTTC